The T cell receptor beta chain under discussion was sequenced for a study of T-cell memory formation after mild COVID-19 (dated by TCRdb to 2020 to 2023). Some background on the complete study: TCR sequence clusters from the two donors were largely donor specific. Longitudinal TCRalpha and TCRbeta repertoire sequencing tracked T-cell clones expanding and contracting after mild COVID-19 in two donors. Two young, previously healthy adult volunteers made up the cohort, one male and one female.

The sample was run on an Illumina NovaSeq 6000. TCRalpha and TCRbeta cDNA libraries were constructed by 5'RACE with constant-segment primers, with sample barcodes and unique molecular identifiers being introduced. RNA was extracted from every sample with Trizol reagent. Library amplification was performed in two PCR steps, and a second sample barcode and Illumina TruSeq adapters were introduced in the second step. Libraries were sequenced on an Illumina NovaSeq with 2 x 150 bp paired-end reads. In the paper's pipeline: Demultiplexing of reads and collapsing into UMI-guided consensus sequences were performed with migec v1.2.7. Using mixcr v2.1.11, UMI consensuses were aligned to TRA and TRB V and J templates and then assembled into clonotypes. Expanded or contracted clonotypes were those called significant by both edgeR and NoisET, with noise models trained on biological replicates. For edgeR calls, the cutoffs were a false discovery rate-adjusted p below 0.01 and a log2 fold-change threshold of 1. As an exploratory analysis of dynamics, PCA with hierarchical clustering was applied to max-normalized trajectories of the 1000 most abundant clonotypes. Separately sequenced CD4+ and CD8+ repertoires were used to assign the CD4 or CD8 phenotype of responding clones. TCRdb reprocessing: public reads trimmed at Q25 with fastp, clones called with MiXCR, in-frame beta chains kept. Rows matching on CDR3 protein sequence are summarized as one entry with the most common DNA and genes. TCRdb's processing, not the authors' own work, is the source of the V and J calls. This sample is represented by around 200,000 distinct CDR3 sequences; 27% of them were singletons. The top ten clonotypes cover over 9.5% of the sample.

The research as a whole found: Some responding clones were found in pre-infection memory, which suggests that pre-existing cross-reactive memory T cells took part in the SARS-CoV-2 response. Contracting CD4+ clones appeared mostly in the CM and EM memory subsets, whereas CD8+ clones were enriched in EMRA. From day 15 to 85, contracting clones showed balanced CD4/CD8 phenotypes, whereas a second wave of clones that expanded from day 15 to 37 leaned towards CD4+. Whether the second-wave clones peaking on day 37 were SARS-CoV-2 specific was not confirmed. Only a couple of mild cases were covered in the study, and larger cohorts including severe cases with pre-infection samples were considered necessary.

Ficoll-Paque density gradient centrifugation was used to isolate PBMCs. CDR1 LGHNA and CDR2 YNFKEQ were looked up in the germline V gene. V is pruned by 0 bases and J by 5 bases, leaving 5 bases of the junction without a gene match. Reading from cysteine to phenylalanine, the CDR3 counts 15 amino acids. Just CDR3 DNA is preserved here, 45 bases in frame from base 1. As concerns this clonotype: The clone's antigen remains unknown. No base qualities exist here, and no much larger clone lies one base off it.

The chain couples TRBV4-2 to TRBJ2-7, and 9 junction bases match TRBD2. This clonotype originated in an adult woman who had mild COVID-19 (a few samples of this study predate the infection). The sample titles of this study are shuffled in the database, so cell type and time point are left out; the donor was told from shared clones. Sequenced sample: PBMCs or a T cell subset sorted from them (not recorded which). Here is the DNA: TGTGCCAGCAGCCAAGACCTAGCGGGGTCAGACGAGCAGTACTTC. This codes for CASSQDLAGSDEQYF.